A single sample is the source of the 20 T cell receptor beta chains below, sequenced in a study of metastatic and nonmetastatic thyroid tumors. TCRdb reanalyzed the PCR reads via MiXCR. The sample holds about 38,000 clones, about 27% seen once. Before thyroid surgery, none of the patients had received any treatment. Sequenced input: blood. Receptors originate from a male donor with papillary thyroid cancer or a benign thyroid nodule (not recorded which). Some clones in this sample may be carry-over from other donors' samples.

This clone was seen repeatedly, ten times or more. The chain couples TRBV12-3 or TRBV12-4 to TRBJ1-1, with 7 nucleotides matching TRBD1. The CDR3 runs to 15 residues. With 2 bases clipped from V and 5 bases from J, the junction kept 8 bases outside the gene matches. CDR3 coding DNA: TGTGCCAGCAGTTTAATGGCAGGGGGACGTACTGAAGCTTTCTTT. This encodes CASSLMAGGRTEAFF.

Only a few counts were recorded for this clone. Written as DNA, the CDR3 is TGCGCCAGCAGCCCGGATAACAAGAATGAGCAGTTCTTC. Protein sequence: CASSPDNKNEQFF. This chain links TRBV5-1 with TRBJ2-1; D is undetermined. Germline CDR1 is SGHRS and CDR2 is YFSETQ. CDR3 length equals 13 residues. V was cut by 4 bases and J by 7 bases, with 12 bases left in between.

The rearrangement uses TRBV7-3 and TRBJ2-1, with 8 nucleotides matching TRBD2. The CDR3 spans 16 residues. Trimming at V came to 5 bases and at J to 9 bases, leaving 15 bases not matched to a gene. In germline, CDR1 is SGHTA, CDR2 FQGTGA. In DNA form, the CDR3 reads TGTGCCAGCAGCCTAAGAGCGGGAGTGTCAAACGGTGAGCAGTTCTTC. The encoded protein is CASSLRAGVSNGEQFF.

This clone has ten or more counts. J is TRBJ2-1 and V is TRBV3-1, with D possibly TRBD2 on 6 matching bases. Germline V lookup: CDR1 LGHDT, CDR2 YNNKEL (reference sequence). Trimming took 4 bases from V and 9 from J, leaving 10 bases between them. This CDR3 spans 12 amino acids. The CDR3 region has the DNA TGTGCCAGCAGCCCGACTAGGGTTGAGCAGTTCTTC. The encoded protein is CASSPTRVEQFF.

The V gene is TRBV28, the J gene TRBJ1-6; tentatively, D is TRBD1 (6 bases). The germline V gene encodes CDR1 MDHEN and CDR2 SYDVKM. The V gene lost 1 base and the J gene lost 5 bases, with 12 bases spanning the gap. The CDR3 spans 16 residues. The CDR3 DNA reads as TGTGCCAGCAGTTTATTACCGGGACAACATAATTCACCCCTCCACTTT. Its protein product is CASSLLPGQHNSPLHF.

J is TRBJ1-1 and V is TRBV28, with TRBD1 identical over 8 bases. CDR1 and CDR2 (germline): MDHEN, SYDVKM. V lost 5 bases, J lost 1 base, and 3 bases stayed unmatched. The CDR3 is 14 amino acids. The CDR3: CASSTGGANTEAFF. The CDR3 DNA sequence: TGTGCCAGCAGTACAGGGGGGGCGAACACTGAAGCTTTCTTT.

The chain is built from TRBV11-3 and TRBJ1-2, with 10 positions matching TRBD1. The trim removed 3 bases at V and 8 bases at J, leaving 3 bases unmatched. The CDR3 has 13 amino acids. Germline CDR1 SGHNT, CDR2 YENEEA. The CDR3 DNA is TGTGCCAGCAGCTTCTCGACAGGGGGCGGCTACACCTTC. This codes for CASSFSTGGGYTF.

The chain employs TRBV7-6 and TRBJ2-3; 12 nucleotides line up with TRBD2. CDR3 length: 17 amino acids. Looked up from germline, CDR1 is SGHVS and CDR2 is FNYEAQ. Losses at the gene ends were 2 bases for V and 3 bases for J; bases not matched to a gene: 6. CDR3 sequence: CASSLRTSGIGTDTQYF. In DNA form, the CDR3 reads TGTGCCAGCAGCTTACGGACTAGCGGGATCGGGACAGATACGCAGTATTTT. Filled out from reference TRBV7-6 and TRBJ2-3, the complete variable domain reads GAGVSQSPRYKVTKRGQDVALRCDPISGHVSLYWYRQALGQGPEFLTYFNYEAQQDKSGLPNDRFSAERPEGSISTLTIQRTEQRDSAMYRCASSLRTSGIGTDTQYFGPGTRLTVL.

In DNA, the CDR3 is TGTGCCAGCAGCCCCCTTTCCGGGACAGGAGTGGACTATGGCTACACCTTC. As protein: CASSPLSGTGVDYGYTF. The chain carries TRBV7-6 and TRBJ1-2; 8 bases fit TRBD1. V was pared by 5 bases and J by 3 bases, with 14 bases of the junction left unmatched. Germline assignment: CDR1 SGHVS and CDR2 FNYEAQ. The CDR3 has 17 residues.

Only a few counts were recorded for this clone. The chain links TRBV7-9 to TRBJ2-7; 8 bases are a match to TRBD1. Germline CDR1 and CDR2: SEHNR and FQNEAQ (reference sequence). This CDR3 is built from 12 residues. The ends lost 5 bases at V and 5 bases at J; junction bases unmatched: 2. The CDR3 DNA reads TGTGCCAGCAGCCTGACAGGGGACGAGCAGTACTTC. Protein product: CASSLTGDEQYF.

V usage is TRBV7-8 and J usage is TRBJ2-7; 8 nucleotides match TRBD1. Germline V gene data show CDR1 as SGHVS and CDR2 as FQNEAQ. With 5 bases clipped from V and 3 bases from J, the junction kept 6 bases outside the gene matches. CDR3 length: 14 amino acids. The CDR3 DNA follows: TGTGCCAGCAGCACTCAGGGGGCAGGCTACGAGCAGTACTTC. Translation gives CASSTQGAGYEQYF.

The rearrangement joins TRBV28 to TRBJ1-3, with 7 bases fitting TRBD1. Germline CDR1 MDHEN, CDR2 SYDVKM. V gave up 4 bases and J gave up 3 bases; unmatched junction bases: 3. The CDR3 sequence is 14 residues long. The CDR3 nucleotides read TGTGCCAGCAGTTGGACAGGAGGTGGAAACACCATATATTTT. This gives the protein CASSWTGGGNTIYF.

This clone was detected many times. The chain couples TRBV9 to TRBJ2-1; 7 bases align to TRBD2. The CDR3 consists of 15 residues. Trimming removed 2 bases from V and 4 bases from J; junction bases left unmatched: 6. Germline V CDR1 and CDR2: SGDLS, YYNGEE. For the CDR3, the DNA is TGTGCCAGCAGCGTGTCTCTAGCGGATTACAATGAGCAGTTCTTC. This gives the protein CASSVSLADYNEQFF. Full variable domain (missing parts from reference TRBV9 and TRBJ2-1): DSGVTQTPKHLITATGQRVTLRCSPRSGDLSVYWYQQSLDQGLQFLIQYYNGEERAKGNILERFSAQQFPDLHSELNLSSLELGDSALYFCASSVSLADYNEQFFGPGTRLTVL.

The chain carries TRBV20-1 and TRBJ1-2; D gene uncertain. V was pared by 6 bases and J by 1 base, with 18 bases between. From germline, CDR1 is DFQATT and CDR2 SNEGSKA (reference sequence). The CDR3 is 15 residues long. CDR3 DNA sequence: TGCAGTGCAAGCCCGGCAGAAACCCTTAACTATGGCTACACCTTC. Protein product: CSASPAETLNYGYTF.

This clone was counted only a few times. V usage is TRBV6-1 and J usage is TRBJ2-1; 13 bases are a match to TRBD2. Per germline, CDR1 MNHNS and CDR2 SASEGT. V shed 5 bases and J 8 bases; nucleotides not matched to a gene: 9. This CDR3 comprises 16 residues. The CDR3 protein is CASSPTTSGRLDEQFF. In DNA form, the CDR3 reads TGTGCCAGCAGTCCCACGACTAGCGGGAGGTTAGATGAGCAGTTCTTC.

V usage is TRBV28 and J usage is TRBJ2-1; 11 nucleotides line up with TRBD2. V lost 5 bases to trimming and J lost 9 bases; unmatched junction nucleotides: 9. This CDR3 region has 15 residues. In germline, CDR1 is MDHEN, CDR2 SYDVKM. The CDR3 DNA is TGTGCCAGCAGTCTAGTACTAGCGGGAGTAAGTGAGCAGTTCTTC. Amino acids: CASSLVLAGVSEQFF. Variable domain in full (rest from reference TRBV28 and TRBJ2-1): DVKVTQSSRYLVKRTGEKVFLECVQDMDHENMFWYRQDPGLGLRLIYFSYDVKMKEKGDIPEGYSVSREKKERFSLILESASTNQTSMYLCASSLVLAGVSEQFFGPGTRLTVL.

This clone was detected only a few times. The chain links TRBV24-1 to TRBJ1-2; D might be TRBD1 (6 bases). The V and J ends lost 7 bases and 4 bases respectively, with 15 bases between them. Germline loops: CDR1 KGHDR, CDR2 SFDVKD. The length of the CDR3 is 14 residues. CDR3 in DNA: TGTGCCACCAGCCCGGCAGGGGAGGGCTATGGCTACACCTTC. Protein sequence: CATSPAGEGYGYTF.

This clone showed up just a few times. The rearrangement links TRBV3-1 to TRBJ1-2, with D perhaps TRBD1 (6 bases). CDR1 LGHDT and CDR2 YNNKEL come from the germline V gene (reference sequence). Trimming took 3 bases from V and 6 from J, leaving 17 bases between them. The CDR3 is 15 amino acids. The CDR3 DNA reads TGTGCCAGCAGCCACTCAACCAGGGGAAGGGATGGCTACACCTTC. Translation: CASSHSTRGRDGYTF.

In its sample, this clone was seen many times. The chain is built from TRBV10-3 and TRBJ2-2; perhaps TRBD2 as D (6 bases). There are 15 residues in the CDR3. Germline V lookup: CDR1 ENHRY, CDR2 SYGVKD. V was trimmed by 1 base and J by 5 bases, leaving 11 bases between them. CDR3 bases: TGTGCCATCAGTGAGTGGGATCGGGAGACCGGGGAGCTGTTTTTT. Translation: CAISEWDRETGELFF.

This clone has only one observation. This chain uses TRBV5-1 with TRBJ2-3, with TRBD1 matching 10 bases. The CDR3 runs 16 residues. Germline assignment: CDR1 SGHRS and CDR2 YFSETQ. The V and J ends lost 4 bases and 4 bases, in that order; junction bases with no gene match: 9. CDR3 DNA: TGCGCCAGCAGCCTCAAGACAGGGGGCATGTCAGATACGCAGTATTTT. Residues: CASSLKTGGMSDTQYF.